The entry below describes one T cell receptor (beta chain). Sequenced by immunoSEQ multiplex PCR; TCRdb stores in-frame clones only, minus some. This table holds tens of thousands of clones, about 88% found once. The record originates from a study of OX40 agonist ivuxolimab in advanced cancers. Across the whole study: Ivuxolimab, which patients received intravenously every 2 weeks, was dosed at 0.01 to 10 mg/kg.

This CDR3 comprises 12 residues. Trimming took 8 bases from V and 10 from J, leaving 14 bases between them. Germline V gene lookup returns CDR1 LNHDA and CDR2 SQIVND (reference sequence). Exclusion applied to patients with autoimmune disease history or systemic immunosuppression. The source of this sequence is an adult with an advanced solid tumor such as melanoma, head and neck, liver or kidney cancer. The J gene is TRBJ1-4, the V gene TRBV19, with unresolved D. This material consisted of CD4+ or CD8+ T cells sorted from blood, taken in a trial of the OX40 agonist ivuxolimab. CDR3 DNA sequence: TGTGCCAGTCACTCTATTGGTTCAAAACTGTTTTTT. It yields the protein CASHSIGSKLFF.